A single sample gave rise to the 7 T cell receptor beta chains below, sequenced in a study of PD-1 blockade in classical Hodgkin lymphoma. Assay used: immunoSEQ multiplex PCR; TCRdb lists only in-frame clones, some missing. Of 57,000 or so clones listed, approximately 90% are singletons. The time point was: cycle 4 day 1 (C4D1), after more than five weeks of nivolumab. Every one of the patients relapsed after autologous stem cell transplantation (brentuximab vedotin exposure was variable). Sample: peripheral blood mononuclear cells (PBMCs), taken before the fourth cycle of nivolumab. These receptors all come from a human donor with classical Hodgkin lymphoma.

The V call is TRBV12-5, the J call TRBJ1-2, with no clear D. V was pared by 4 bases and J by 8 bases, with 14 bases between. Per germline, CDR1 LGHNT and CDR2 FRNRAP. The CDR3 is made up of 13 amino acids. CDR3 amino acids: CASGSSGARGYTF. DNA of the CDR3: TGTGCTAGTGGTTCCTCGGGAGCTCGGGGCTACACCTTC.

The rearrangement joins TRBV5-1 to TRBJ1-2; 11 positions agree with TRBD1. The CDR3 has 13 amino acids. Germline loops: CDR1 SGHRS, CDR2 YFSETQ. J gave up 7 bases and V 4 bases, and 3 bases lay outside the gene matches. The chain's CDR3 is CASSVGTGGGYTF. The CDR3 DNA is TGCGCCAGCAGCGTCGGGACAGGGGGTGGCTACACCTTC.

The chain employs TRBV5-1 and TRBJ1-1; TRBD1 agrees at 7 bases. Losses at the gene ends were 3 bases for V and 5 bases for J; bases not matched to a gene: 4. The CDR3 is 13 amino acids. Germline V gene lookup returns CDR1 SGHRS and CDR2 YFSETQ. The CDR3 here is CASSSTGKTEAFF. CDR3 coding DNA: TGCGCCAGCAGCTCGACAGGGAAAACTGAAGCTTTCTTT. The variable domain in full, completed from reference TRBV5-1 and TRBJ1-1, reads KAGVTQTPRYLIKTRGQQVTLSCSPISGHRSVSWYQQTPGQGLQFLFEYFSETQRNKGNFPGRFSGRQFSNSRSEMNVSTLELGDSALYLCASSSTGKTEAFFGQGTRLTVV.

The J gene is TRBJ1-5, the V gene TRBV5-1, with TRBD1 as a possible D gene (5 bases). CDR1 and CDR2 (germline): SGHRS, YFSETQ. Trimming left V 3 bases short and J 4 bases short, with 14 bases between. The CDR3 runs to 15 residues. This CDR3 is CASSSGPGLNQPQHF. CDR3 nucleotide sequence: TGCGCCAGCAGCTCGGGACCGGGGCTTAATCAGCCCCAGCATTTT.

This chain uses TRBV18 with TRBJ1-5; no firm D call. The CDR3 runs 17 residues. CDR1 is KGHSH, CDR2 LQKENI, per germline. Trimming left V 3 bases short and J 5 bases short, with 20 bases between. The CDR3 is CASSPQAGPGGHQPQHF. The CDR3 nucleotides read TGTGCCAGCTCACCCCAGGCCGGACCAGGAGGTCATCAGCCCCAGCATTTT.

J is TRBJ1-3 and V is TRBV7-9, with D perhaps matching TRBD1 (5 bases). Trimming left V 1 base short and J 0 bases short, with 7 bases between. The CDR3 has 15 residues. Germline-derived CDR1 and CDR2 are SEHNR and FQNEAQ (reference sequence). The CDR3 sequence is CASSLEGTSGNTIYF. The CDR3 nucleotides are TGTGCCAGCAGCTTAGAGGGGACCTCTGGAAACACCATATATTTT. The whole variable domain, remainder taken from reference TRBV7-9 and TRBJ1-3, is DTGVSQNPRHKITKRGQNVTFRCDPISEHNRLYWYRQTLGQGPEFLTYFQNEAQLEKSRLLSDRFSAERPKGSFSTLEIQRTEQGDSAMYLCASSLEGTSGNTIYFGEGSWLTVV.

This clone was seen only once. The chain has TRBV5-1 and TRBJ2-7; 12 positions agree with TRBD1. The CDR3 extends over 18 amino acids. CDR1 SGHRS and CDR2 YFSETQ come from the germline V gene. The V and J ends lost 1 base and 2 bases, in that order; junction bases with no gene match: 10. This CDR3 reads CASSLLGQGALPTYEQYF. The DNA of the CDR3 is TGCGCCAGCAGCTTGCTGGGACAGGGGGCGCTTCCTACCTACGAGCAGTACTTC. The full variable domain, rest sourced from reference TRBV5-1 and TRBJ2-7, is KAGVTQTPRYLIKTRGQQVTLSCSPISGHRSVSWYQQTPGQGLQFLFEYFSETQRNKGNFPGRFSGRQFSNSRSEMNVSTLELGDSALYLCASSLLGQGALPTYEQYFGPGTRLTVT.